This TCR beta chain was found in a study of T cell responses to AZD1222 COVID-19 vaccine. Study observations and caveats: Compared with day 0, the breadth and depth of the Spike-specific TCR repertoire rose significantly after two doses of AZD1222. Targets within unmutated variant regions were reportedly found for nearly half of spike-specific TCRs. Dominant at 160-218 and 743-854, vaccine-associated CD4 TCRs also spanned spike. Seropositive status at baseline applied to only a handful of AZD1222 recipients.

On this clone: Its antigen is currently unknown.

The CDR3 has 15 residues. The trim removed 7 bases at V and 1 base at J, leaving 9 bases unmatched. The germline gives CDR1 MNHEY, CDR2 SMNVEV (reference sequence). Measured with immunoSEQ multiplex PCR; TCRdb has only the in-frame clones, and not every one. In the table there are approximately 93,000 clones, 89% of which are singletons. The clonotype originates from an adult who received the AZD1222 COVID-19 vaccine. The source material was peripheral blood, sampled 28 days after the second AZD1222 dose. The rearrangement links TRBV27 to TRBJ1-1, with 7 bases lining up with TRBD1. CDR3 DNA sequence: TGTGCCAGCACCTTAGGAGGGACAGAGAACACTGAAGCTTTCTTT. This encodes CASTLGGTENTEAFF.